Listed below are T cell receptor beta chains from one sample, sequenced in a study of neurological immune-mediated disorders. TCRdb itself ran the 5' RACE reads through MiXCR, one entry per CDR3 protein. The table lists around 55,000 distinct CDR3 sequences, over 3.5% of them singletons, with roughly 2% in the top ten. The specimen sequenced was CD4+ T cells from blood. These TCRs come from a woman aged 40-49 years with multiple sclerosis. The CDR3 runs from the conserved cysteine through the conserved F or W. Each record gives: clone size, D gene, J gene, V gene, CDR3 protein, CDR3 DNA. A D gene is named only where the DNA matches it firmly. The size of a clone is reported for some rows only, either as once, few or many, or as a class for expanded clones.

many NA TRBJ1-6 TRBV5-1 CASSLTGQLLRDFNSPLHF TGCGCCAGCAGCTTGACCGGACAGCTCCTTCGAGATTTTAATTCACCCCTCCACTTT
NA NA TRBJ1-2 TRBV3-1 CASNQDLGAPNYGYTF TGTGCCAGCAATCAAGATCTGGGGGCTCCTAACTATGGCTACACCTTC
many TRBD2 TRBJ2-3 TRBV5-1 CASSLAGLAGISTDTQYF TGCGCCAGCAGCTTGGCAGGACTAGCGGGGATTAGCACAGATACGCAGTATTTT
many NA TRBJ1-1 TRBV12-3/TRBV12-4 CASNRVNTEAFF TGTGCCAGCAACCGGGTTAACACTGAAGCTTTCTTT
NA NA TRBJ1-1 TRBV11-2 CASRGPSLSNDRSF TGTGCCAGCAGGGGACCTTCCCTTTCTAACGACCGGAGCTTC
NA NA TRBJ1-1 TRBV19 CASSPDRGRAFF TGTGCCAGTAGTCCAGACAGAGGTCGGGCTTTCTTT
many NA TRBJ2-5 TRBV10-3 CAISAGMETQYF TGTGCCATCAGTGCAGGGATGGAGACCCAGTACTTC
many NA TRBJ2-1 TRBV6-5 CASSYSHYYNEQFF TGTGCCAGCAGTTACTCCCACTACTACAATGAGCAGTTCTTC
many NA TRBJ1-3 TRBV9 CASSHLTVGNTIYF TGTGCCAGCAGCCACCTGACAGTCGGAAACACCATATATTTT
many TRBD1 TRBJ2-7 TRBV30 CAWGVWMAGGNEQYF TGTGCCTGGGGCGTTTGGATGGCAGGGGGCAACGAGCAGTACTTC
many NA TRBJ2-1 TRBV19 CASSYGTRSQQFF TGTGCCAGTAGTTATGGGACACGTAGCCAGCAGTTCTTC
many NA TRBJ1-6 TRBV5-1 CASSLAQDSLPMDSPLHF TGCGCCAGCAGCTTAGCACAGGACTCCCTCCCTATGGATTCACCCCTCCACTTT
many NA TRBJ2-1 TRBV5-1 CASSSRQRGSYNEQFF TGCGCCAGCAGCTCCCGCCAAAGGGGCTCCTACAATGAGCAGTTCTTC
many TRBD2 TRBJ2-1 TRBV7-2 CASSFSGGAGEQFF TGTGCCAGCAGCTTTAGCGGGGGGGCAGGTGAGCAGTTCTTC
many TRBD1 TRBJ1-1 TRBV5-1 CASSLQRVRTGGTEVFF TGCGCCAGCAGCTTGCAGCGCGTCCGAACAGGGGGCACTGAAGTTTTCTTT
NA TRBD1 TRBJ1-2 TRBV7-2 CASSPRQGANYGYTF TGTGCCAGCAGCCCCCGACAGGGGGCGAACTATGGCTACACCTTC
many NA TRBJ2-7 TRBV12-3/TRBV12-4 CASRARGDGSEQYF TGTGCCAGCAGAGCCCGAGGGGACGGATCCGAGCAGTACTTC
many NA TRBJ2-3 TRBV20-1 CSARAGGTDTQYF TGCAGTGCTAGAGCGGGGGGCACAGATACGCAGTATTTT
many NA TRBJ2-1 TRBV10-3 CAISEYLYSYNEQFF TGTGCCATCAGTGAGTACCTTTACTCCTACAATGAGCAGTTCTTC
many NA TRBJ2-5 TRBV7-8 CASSRDNQETQYF TGTGCCAGCAGCCGGGACAACCAAGAGACCCAGTACTTC
many NA TRBJ2-3 TRBV12-3/TRBV12-4 CASSFRLGQYF TGTGCCAGCAGTTTTAGACTGGGGCAGTATTTT
many TRBD1 TRBJ1-6 TRBV6-6 CASTYQGAGNSPLHF TGTGCCAGCACATACCAGGGGGCGGGGAATTCACCCCTCCACTTT
many NA TRBJ1-5 TRBV10-2 CASSESEVNQPQHF TGCGCCAGCAGTGAGTCTGAGGTAAATCAGCCCCAGCATTTT
many NA TRBJ1-5 TRBV15 CATSGPLSNQPQHF TGTGCCACCAGCGGACCCCTGAGCAATCAGCCCCAGCATTTT
many NA TRBJ1-5 TRBV12-3/TRBV12-4 CASSRNSNQPQHF TGTGCCAGCAGCCGCAATTCGAATCAGCCCCAGCATTTT
many NA TRBJ2-5 TRBV29-1 CSGCPSASTQYF TGCAGCGGATGCCCCTCAGCCTCGACCCAGTACTTC
many NA TRBJ2-3 TRBV13 CASSSRRATDTQYF TGTGCCAGCAGCTCACGGCGGGCCACAGATACGCAGTATTTT
many NA TRBJ1-2 TRBV5-1 CASSHSSSGTLNYGYTF TGCGCCAGCAGCCATTCCTCTTCCGGGACATTGAACTATGGCTACACCTTC
many NA TRBJ2-2 TRBV20-1 CSASWDSQGGELFF TGCAGTGCTAGTTGGGACTCCCAAGGAGGGGAGCTGTTTTTT
many NA TRBJ2-7 TRBV5-1 CASSPNHGEQYF TGCGCCAGCAGCCCCAACCACGGCGAGCAGTACTTC
many TRBD1 TRBJ2-7 TRBV6-5 CASSGTGGQEQYF TGTGCCAGCTCGGGGACAGGGGGACAAGAGCAGTACTTC